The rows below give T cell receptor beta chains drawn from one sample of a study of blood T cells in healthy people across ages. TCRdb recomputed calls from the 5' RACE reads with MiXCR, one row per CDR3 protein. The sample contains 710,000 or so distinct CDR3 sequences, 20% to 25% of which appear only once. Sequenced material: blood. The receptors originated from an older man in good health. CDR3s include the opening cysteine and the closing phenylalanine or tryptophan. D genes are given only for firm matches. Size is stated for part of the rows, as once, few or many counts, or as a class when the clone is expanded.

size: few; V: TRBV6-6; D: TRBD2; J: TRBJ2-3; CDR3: CASKVSGGDTQYF; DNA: TGTGCCAGCAAGGTTAGCGGGGGAGATACGCAGTATTTT
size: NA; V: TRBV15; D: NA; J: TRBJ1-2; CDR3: CATSRDWGTYGYTF; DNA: TGTGCCACCAGCAGAGATTGGGGTACCTATGGCTACACCTTC
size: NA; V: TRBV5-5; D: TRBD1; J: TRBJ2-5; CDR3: CASSLGTVSETQYF; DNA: TGTGCCAGCAGCTTAGGGACAGTATCAGAGACCCAGTACTTC
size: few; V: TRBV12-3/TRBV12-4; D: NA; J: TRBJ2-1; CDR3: CASSWVGNSYNEQFF; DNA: TGTGCCAGCAGTTGGGTGGGGAACTCCTACAATGAGCAGTTCTTC
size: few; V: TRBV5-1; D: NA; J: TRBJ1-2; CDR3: CASSLDGGDYGYTF; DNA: TGCGCCAGCAGCTTGGATGGGGGTGACTATGGCTACACCTTC
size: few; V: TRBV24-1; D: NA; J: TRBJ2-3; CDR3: CATSGTNYDTQYF; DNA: TGTGCCACCAGTGGGACGAATTACGATACGCAGTATTTT
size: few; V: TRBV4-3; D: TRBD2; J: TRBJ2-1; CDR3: CASSQLADPYNEQFF; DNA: TGCGCCAGCAGCCAGCTAGCGGATCCCTACAATGAGCAGTTCTTC
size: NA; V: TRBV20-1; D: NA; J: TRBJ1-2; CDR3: CSAYSPNYGYTF; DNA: TGCAGTGCCTACTCCCCTAACTATGGCTACACCTTC
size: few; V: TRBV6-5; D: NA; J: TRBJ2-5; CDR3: CASSWTHGGETQYF; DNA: TGTGCCAGCAGCTGGACCCATGGGGGTGAGACCCAGTACTTC
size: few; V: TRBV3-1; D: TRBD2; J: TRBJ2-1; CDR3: CASSHGGKQFF; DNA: TGTGCCAGCAGCCACGGGGGGAAGCAGTTCTTC
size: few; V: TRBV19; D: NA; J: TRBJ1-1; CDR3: CASFSGASNTEAFF; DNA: TGTGCCAGTTTTTCAGGGGCCTCGAACACTGAAGCTTTCTTT
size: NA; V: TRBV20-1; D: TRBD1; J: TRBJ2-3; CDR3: CSARGERGRLFPDTQYF; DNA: TGCAGTGCTAGAGGGGAGAGGGGGCGTCTCTTCCCAGATACGCAGTATTTT
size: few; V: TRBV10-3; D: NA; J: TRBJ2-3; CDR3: CAISEGGDTQYF; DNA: TGTGCCATCAGTGAAGGAGGAGATACGCAGTATTTT
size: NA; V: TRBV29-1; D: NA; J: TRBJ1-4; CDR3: CSVPAPGERSNEKLFF; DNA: TGCAGCGTTCCGGCCCCCGGGGAACGATCTAATGAAAAACTGTTTTTT
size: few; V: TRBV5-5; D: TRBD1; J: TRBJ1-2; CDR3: CASSPGTEGGYTF; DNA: TGTGCCAGCAGCCCGGGGACAGAGGGTGGCTACACCTTC
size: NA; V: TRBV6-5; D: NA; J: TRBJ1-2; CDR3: CATTGTLVNYGYTF; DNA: TGTGCCACGACCGGGACACTCGTTAACTATGGCTACACCTTC
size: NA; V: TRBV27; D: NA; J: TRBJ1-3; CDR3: CASSLVGPNLSGNTIYF; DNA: TGTGCCAGCAGTTTGGTAGGACCCAACCTCTCTGGAAACACCATATATTTT
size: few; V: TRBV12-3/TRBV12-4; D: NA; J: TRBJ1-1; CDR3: CASRQGNYMNTEAFF; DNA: TGTGCCAGCAGGCAAGGAAATTACATGAACACTGAAGCTTTCTTT
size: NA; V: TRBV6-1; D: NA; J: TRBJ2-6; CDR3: CASSLLYSGANVLTF; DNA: TGTGCCAGCAGTCTTCTTTACTCTGGGGCCAACGTCCTGACTTTC
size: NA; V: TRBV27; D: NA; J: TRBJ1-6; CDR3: CATADGSYNSPLHF; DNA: TGTGCCACCGCCGATGGGTCCTATAATTCACCCCTCCACTTT
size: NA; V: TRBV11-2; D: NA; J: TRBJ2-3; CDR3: CASSLKRDATSTDTQYF; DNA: TGTGCCAGCAGCTTGAAGAGGGACGCGACAAGCACAGATACGCAGTATTTT
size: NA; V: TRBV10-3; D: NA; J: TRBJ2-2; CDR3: CATRDTGELFF; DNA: TGTGCCACCAGGGACACCGGGGAGCTGTTTTTT
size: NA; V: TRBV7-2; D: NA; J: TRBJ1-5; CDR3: CASSLAAGREGNQPQHF; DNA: TGTGCCAGCAGCTTAGCCGCGGGCCGGGAGGGCAATCAGCCCCAGCATTTT
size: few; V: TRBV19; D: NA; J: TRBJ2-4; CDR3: CASSKEGLDIQYF; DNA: TGTGCCAGTAGTAAGGAGGGGTTGGACATTCAGTACTTC
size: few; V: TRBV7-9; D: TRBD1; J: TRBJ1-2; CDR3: CASSLEQGRRLGYTF; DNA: TGTGCCAGCAGCTTAGAACAGGGGAGGAGACTAGGCTACACCTTC
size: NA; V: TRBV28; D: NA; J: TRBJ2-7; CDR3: CASSLPYRDWGFEQYF; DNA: TGTGCCAGCAGTTTACCATACAGGGATTGGGGGTTCGAGCAGTACTTC
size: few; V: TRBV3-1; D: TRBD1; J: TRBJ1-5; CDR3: CASSQDGQAFQPQHF; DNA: TGTGCCAGCAGCCAAGACGGACAGGCTTTTCAGCCCCAGCATTTT
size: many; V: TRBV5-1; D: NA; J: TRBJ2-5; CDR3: CASSFTQQETQYF; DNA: TGCGCCAGCAGCTTTACACAGCAAGAGACCCAGTACTTC
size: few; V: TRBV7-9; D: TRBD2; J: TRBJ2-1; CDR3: CASSLGLAGVGEQFF; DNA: TGTGCCAGCAGCTTGGGACTAGCGGGAGTTGGTGAGCAGTTCTTC
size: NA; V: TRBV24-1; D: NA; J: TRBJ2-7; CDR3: CATSDSEGTRGAYF; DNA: TGTGCCACCAGTGACTCAGAGGGAACACGGGGTGCGTACTTC
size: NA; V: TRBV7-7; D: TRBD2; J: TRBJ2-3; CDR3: CASSQSGGLDTQYF; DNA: TGTGCCAGCAGCCAAAGCGGGGGGCTCGATACGCAGTATTTT
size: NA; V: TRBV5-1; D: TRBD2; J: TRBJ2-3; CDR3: CASSPGLAGGQTTTDTQYF; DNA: TGCGCCAGCAGCCCCGGACTAGCGGGAGGCCAAACCACTACAGATACGCAGTATTTT
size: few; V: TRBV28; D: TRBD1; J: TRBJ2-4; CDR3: CASRPGTGQNIQYF; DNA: TGTGCCAGCAGGCCTGGGACAGGGCAGAACATTCAGTACTTC
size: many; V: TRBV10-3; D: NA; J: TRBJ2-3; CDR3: CAISLSGKTTDTQYF; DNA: TGTGCCATCAGTTTATCGGGGAAAACCACAGATACGCAGTATTTT
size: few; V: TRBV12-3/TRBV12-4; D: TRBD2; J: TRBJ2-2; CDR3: CASRLAEHTGELFF; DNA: TGTGCCAGCAGACTAGCGGAACACACCGGGGAGCTGTTTTTT
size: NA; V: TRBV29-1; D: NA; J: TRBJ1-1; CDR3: CSGRQRNTEAFF; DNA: TGCAGCGGACGACAGAGGAACACTGAAGCTTTCTTT
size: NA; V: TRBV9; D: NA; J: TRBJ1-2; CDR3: CASSVRGDQSDGYTF; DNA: TGTGCCAGCAGCGTAAGAGGGGACCAATCGGATGGCTACACCTTC
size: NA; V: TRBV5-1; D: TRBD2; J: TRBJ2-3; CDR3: CASSWTSRGSTDTQYF; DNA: TGCGCCAGCAGCTGGACTAGCAGGGGTAGCACAGATACGCAGTATTTT
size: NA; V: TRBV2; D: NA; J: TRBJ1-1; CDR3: CATKKNTEAFF; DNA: TGTGCCACCAAGAAGAACACTGAAGCTTTCTTT
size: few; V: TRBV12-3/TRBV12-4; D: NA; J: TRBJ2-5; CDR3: CASSPHHSRETQYF; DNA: TGTGCCAGCAGCCCACACCATAGCAGGGAGACCCAGTACTTC
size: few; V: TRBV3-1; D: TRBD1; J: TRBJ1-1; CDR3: CASSQGQTTVRSEAFF; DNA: TGTGCCAGCAGCCAGGGACAGACGACCGTTAGGTCTGAAGCTTTCTTT
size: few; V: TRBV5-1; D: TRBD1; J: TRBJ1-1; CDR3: CASSSTGTGNPEAFF; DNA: TGCGCCAGCAGCTCCACCGGGACAGGTAATCCTGAAGCTTTCTTT
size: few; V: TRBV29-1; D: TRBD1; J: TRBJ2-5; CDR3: CSVRQGKETQYF; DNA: TGCAGCGTTAGACAGGGAAAAGAGACCCAGTACTTC
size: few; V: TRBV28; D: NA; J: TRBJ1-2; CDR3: CASTRGGQIGYTF; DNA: TGTGCCAGCACCCGAGGGGGTCAGATAGGCTACACCTTC
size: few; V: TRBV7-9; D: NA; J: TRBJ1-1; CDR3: CASSLTDRNTEAFF; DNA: TGTGCCAGCAGCTTAACCGACAGGAACACTGAAGCTTTCTTT